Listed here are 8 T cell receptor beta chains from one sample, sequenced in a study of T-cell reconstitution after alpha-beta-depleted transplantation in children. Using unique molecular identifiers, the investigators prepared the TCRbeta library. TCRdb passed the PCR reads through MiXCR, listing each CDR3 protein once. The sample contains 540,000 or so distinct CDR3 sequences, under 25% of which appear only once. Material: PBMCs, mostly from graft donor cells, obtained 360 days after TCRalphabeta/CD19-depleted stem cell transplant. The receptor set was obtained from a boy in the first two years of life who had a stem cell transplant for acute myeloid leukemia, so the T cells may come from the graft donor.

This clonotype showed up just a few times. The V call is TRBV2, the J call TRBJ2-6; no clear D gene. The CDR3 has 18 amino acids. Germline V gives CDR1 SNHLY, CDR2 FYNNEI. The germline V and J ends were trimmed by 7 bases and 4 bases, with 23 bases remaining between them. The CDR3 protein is CASNIGRPVLSGANVLTF. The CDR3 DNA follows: TGTGCCAGCAATATTGGGCGGCCAGTATTATCAGGGGCCAACGTCCTGACTTTC.

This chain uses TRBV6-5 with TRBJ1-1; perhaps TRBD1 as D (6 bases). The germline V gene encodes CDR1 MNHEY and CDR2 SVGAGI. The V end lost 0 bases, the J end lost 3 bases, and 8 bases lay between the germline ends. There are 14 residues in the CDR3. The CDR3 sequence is CASSYSGTYTEAFF. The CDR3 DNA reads TGTGCCAGCAGTTACTCCGGGACATACACTGAAGCTTTCTTT.

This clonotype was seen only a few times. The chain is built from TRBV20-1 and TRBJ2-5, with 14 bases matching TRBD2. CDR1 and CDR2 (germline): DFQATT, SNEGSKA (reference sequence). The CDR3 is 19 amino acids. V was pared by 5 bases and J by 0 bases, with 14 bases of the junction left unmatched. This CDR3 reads CSAPSSRTSGGPYQETQYF. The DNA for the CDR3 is TGCAGTGCTCCTTCTAGTAGGACTAGCGGGGGGCCGTACCAAGAGACCCAGTACTTC.

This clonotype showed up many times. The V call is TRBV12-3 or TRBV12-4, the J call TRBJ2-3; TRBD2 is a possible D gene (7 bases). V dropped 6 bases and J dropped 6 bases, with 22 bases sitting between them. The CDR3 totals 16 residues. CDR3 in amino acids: CASRFRGGGSGDTQYF. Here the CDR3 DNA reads TGTGCCAGCAGGTTCAGAGGGGGGGGATCGGGTGATACGCAGTATTTT.

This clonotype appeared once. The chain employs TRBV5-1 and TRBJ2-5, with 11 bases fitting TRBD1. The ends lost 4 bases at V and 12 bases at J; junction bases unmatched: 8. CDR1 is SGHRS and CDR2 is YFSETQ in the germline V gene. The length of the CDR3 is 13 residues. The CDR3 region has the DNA TGCGCCAGCAGCCCTGGGACAGGGGGATCTAAGTACTTC. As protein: CASSPGTGGSKYF.

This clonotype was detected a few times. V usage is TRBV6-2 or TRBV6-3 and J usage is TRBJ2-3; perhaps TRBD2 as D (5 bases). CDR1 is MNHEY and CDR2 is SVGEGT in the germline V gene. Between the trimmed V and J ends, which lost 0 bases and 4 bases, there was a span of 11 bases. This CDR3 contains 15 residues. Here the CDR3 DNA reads TGTGCCAGCAGTTACTCTGTCGAGGGCGCAGATACGCAGTATTTT. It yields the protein CASSYSVEGADTQYF.

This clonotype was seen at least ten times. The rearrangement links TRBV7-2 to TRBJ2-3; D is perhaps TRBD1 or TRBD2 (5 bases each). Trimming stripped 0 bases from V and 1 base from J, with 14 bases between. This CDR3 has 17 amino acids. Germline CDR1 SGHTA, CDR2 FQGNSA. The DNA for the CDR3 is TGTGCCAGCAGCTTAGCGGTCAAGGGGAGTCGCACAGATACGCAGTATTTT. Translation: CASSLAVKGSRTDTQYF. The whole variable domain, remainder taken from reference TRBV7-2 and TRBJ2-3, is GAGVSQSPSNKVTEKGKDVELRCDPISGHTALYWYRQSLGQGLEFLIYFQGNSAPDKSGLPSDRFSAERTGGSVSTLTIQRTQQEDSAVYLCASSLAVKGSRTDTQYFGPGTRLTVL.

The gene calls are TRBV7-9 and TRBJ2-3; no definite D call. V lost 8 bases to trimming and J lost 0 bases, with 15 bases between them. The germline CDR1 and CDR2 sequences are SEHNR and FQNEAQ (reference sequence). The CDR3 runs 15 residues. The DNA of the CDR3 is TGTGCCAGCTCCACCGGGCCAGCTAGCACAGATACGCAGTATTTT. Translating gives CASSTGPASTDTQYF.